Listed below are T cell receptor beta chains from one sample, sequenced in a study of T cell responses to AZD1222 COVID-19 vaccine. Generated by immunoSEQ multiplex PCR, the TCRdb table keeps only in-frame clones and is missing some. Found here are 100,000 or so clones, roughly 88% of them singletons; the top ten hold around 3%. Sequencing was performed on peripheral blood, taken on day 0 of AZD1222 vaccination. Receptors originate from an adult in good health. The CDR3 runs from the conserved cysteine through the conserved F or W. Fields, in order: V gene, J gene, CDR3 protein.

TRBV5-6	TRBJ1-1	CASSPVGANTEAFF
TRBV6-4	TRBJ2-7	CASSDEESGEQYF
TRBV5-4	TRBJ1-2	CASSHESPTNYGYTF
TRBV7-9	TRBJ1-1	CASSLQGRRNTEAFF
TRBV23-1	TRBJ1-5	CASSHPGAQTVSWSNQPQHF
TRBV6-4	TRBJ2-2	CASSDTFSGDTGELFF
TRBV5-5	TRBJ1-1	CASSFTEGTEAFF
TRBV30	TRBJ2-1	CAWSLGSSGPYNEQFF
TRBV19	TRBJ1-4	CASSPPPNEKLFF
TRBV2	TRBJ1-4	CASSPGDRGATNEKLFF
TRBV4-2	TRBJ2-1	CASSQVLAGEGNEQFF
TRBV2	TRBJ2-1	CASRGQPWQFF
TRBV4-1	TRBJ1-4	CASSLDRGDEKLFF
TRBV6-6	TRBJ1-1	CASSYGGMNTEAFF
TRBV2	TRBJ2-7	CASSTGTGDYEQYF
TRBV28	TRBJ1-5	CASSLGTGRRGSQPQHF
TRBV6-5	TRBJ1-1	CASRNTPLLNTEAFF
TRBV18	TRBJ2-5	CASSRDRETQYF
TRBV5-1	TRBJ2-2	CASSLGNTGELFF
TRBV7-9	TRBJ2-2	CASSPGLAKNTGELFF
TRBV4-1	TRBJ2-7	CASSRGLNSYEQYF
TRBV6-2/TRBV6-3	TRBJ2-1	CASSYRGSKLAGVYNEQFF
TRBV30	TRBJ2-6	CAWESSPENVLTF
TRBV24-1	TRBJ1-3	CATSDSRGTGNTIYF
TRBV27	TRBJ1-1	CASSIRQGGNTEAFF
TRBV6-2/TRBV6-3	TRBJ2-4	CASSYLAGAQGIQYF
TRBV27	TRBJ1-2	CASRGGGNYGYTF
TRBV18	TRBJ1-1	CASSETRGTNTEAFF
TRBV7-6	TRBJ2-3	CASSSLPSGRPTDTQYF
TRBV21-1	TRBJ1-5	CASSKGEGYQPQHF
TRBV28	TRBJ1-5	CASSFWDRGRFSNQPQHF
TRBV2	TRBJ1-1	CASSQQGNTEAFF
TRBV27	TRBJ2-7	CASSLSPGSVYEQYF
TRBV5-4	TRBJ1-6	CASSLGGSPLHF
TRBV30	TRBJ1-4	CAWSELQGLNEKLFF
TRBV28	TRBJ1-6	CASSLNNSPLHF
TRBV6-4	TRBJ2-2	CASSGRLAGRTGELFF
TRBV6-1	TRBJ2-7	CASSELYQRGYEQYF
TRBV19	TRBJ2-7	CASSRDLASYEQYF
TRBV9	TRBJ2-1	CASSVGGSRHNEQFF
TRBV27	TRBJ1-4	CASSSDREYSNEKLFF
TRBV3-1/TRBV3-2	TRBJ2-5	CASSQEGLASETQYF
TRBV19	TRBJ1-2	CASSIDRGILNYGYTF
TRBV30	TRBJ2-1	CAWSWQGDTYNEQFF
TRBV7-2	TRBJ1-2	CASSLGHLYGYTF
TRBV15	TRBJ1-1	CATSRDVLGGPEAFF
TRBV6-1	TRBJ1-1	CASSDYRAQAFF
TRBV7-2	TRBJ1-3	CASSLGQNSGNTIYF
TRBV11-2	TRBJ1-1	CASSYTRGVGAFF